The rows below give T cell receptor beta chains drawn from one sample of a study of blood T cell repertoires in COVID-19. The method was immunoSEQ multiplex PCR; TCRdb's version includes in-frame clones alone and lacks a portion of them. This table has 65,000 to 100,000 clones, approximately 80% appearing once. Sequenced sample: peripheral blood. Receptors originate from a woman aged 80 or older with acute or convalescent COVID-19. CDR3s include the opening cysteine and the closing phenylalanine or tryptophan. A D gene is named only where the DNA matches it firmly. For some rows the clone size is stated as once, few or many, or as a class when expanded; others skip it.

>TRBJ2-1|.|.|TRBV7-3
TGTGCCAGCAGCTTAGGGCAGGGAAGGGGCAATGAGCAGTTCTTC
CASSLGQGRGNEQFF
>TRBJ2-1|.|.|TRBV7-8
TGTGCCAGCAGCTCTGAATTCTCGGGGGGCCAGCAGTTCTTC
CASSSEFSGGQQFF
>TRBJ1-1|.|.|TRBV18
TGTGCCAGCTCAGCGAGATCTAACACTGAAGCTTTCTTT
CASSARSNTEAFF
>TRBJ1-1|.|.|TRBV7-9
TGTGCCAGCAGCTCTCCAACGGGGTATGACACTGAAGCTTTCTTT
CASSSPTGYDTEAFF
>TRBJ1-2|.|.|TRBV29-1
TGCAGCGTTGAAGATACCACGGGCAGGGCTCATGGCTACACCTTC
CSVEDTTGRAHGYTF
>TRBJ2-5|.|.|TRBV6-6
TGTGCCAGCAGGACCCGACTGGGTAGACAAGAGACCCAGTACTTC
CASRTRLGRQETQYF
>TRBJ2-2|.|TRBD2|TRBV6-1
TGTGCCAGCAGTGAACGGACTAGCGGTTCCGGGGAGCTGTTTTTT
CASSERTSGSGELFF
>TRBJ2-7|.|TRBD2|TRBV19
TGTGCCACCTCGACTAGCGGGGTATCCTACGAGCAGTACTTC
CATSTSGVSYEQYF
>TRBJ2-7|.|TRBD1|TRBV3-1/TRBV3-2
TGTGCCAGCAGCCGACCCGGCACAGGGGGGTACGAGCAGTACTTC
CASSRPGTGGYEQYF
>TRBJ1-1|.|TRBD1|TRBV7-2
TGTGCCAGCAGCTCGACCGGACAGGGGGTAACTGAAGCTTTCTTT
CASSSTGQGVTEAFF
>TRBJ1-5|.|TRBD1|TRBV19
TGTGCCAGTAGTATCGACAGGGGGCAGCCCCAGCATTTT
CASSIDRGQPQHF
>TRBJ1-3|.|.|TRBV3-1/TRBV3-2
TGTGCCAGCAGCCAATGGGGAGGGGACAACACCATATATTTT
CASSQWGGDNTIYF
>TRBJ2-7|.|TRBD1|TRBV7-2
TGTGCCAGCAGCCGGGACAGGGGAAAATCCGAGCAGTACTTC
CASSRDRGKSEQYF
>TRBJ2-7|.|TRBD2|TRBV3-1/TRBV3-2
TGTGCCAGCAGCCTACGACTAGCGGGGGGGCCCTACGAGCAGTACTTC
CASSLRLAGGPYEQYF
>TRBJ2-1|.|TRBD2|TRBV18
TGTGCCAGCTCACTCCTACTAGCGGGGGAGATGAATGAGCAGTTCTTC
CASSLLLAGEMNEQFF
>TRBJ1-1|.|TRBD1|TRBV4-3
TGCGCCAGCAGCCTGGGCACAGGGGGCACTGAAGCTTTCTTT
CASSLGTGGTEAFF
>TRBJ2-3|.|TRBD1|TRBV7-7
TGTGCTAGCAGCTTTGGACAGGGCAGGGCAGATACGCAGTATTTT
CASSFGQGRADTQYF
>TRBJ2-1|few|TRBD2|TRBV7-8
TGTGCCAGCAGCATTAGCGGGTCCACCTACAATGAGCAGTTCTTC
CASSISGSTYNEQFF
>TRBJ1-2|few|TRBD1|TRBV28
TGTGCCAGCAGTCTCCCCTCCGGGACAGCCGATAGGGGCGGCTACACCTTC
CASSLPSGTADRGGYTF
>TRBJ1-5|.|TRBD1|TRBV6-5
TGTGCCAGCAAGGAGACAGGGTATCAGCCCCAGCATTTT
CASKETGYQPQHF
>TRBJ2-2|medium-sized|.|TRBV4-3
TGCGCCAGCAGCCAAGTCGGGAGGGGGCGAAACACCGGGGAGCTGTTTTTT
CASSQVGRGRNTGELFF
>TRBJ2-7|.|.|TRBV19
TGTGCCAGTACCATCGGGGACTCCTACGAGCAGTACTTC
CASTIGDSYEQYF
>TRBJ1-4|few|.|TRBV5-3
TGTGCCAGAAGCCACGTGGGAGGGACTAATGAAAAACTGTTTTTT
CARSHVGGTNEKLFF